The source of this T cell receptor beta chain is a study of T cells after yellow fever vaccination (dated by TCRdb to the late 2010s). Regarding the complete study: The SMART-Seq v4 Ultra Low Input RNA kit was used to prepare libraries from fractions with low cell numbers. Bulk TCR alpha and beta repertoires were sequenced longitudinally to track T-cell clones before and after primary and booster YFV17D yellow fever vaccination. The cohort comprised two healthy male donors, one aged 18 to 29 and one aged 30 to 40 years. Blood was drawn at multiple timepoints before and after primary and secondary immunization, with bulk PBMC replicates and cell subsets isolated. Here is what the overall study found, with its caveats: After the booster, most clones that had expanded after primary vaccination were detected again (around 96% of CD4 and around 88% of CD8), suggesting broad maintenance of memory. Compared with the primary T-cell response, the secondary T-cell response was weaker but faster, peaking on day 5 rather than day 15. Because only a couple of donors were included in the study, the extent to which the findings can be generalized is limited. A small fraction of clonotypes appeared in both the CD4 and CD8 compartments, likely as a result of convergent recombination. Because abundant contaminating clonotypes from the bulk population could be contained in FACS-sorted repertoires, computational filtering was required.

TCR cDNA was synthesized by 5'RACE template switching, which introduced a universal primer site and unique molecular identifiers. Priming for cDNA synthesis came from both the TCR alpha and TCR beta constant segments. Library amplification used two PCR steps, and the second PCR step added sample barcodes and sequencing adapters. Sequencing of libraries was performed on Illumina HiSeq 2500 (2x100 bp) or NovaSeq (2x150 bp). Per the original workflow: MIGEC was used to demultiplex reads and collapse the reads into UMI consensus sequences, and MiXCR was used for V(D)J alignment. Vaccine-responding clonotypes were identified with edgeR using replicate PBMC samples, with FDR below 0.01 and a log2 fold change above 5 up to day 15 being required. Each bulk clonotype was labeled CD4 or CD8 based on which sequenced repertoire, CD4 or CD8, contained the clonotype at higher abundance. TCRdb cleaned the public reads at Q25 with fastp, built clones with MiXCR and kept in-frame beta chains. Each CDR3 protein appears once, grouped with its most common genes and DNA. The V and J calls follow TCRdb's processing rather than the paper's. The sample records about 550,000 distinct CDR3 sequences, 15% to 20% of which are singletons. More than 13% of the sample lies in the top ten.

Including the terminal cysteine and phenylalanine, the CDR3 comprises 15 residues. Of the read, only the CDR3 DNA is kept; its 45 bases are in frame from base 1. CDR1 DFQATT and CDR2 SNEGSKA are derived from the germline V gene (reference sequence). V ends up 4 bases short and J 3 bases short, with an unmatched junction base count of 7. The label giving this sample's treatment or condition can be read as: live attenuated yellow fever vaccine strain. At each blood-draw timepoint, two biological replicates of bulk PBMCs were collected. PBMCs were isolated from peripheral blood using a standard Ficoll-Paque protocol. TriZol was used to extract RNA from bulk PBMCs, CD4 and CD8 fractions, and dextramer-positive and dextramer-negative fractions. This clonotype appeared a few times. Its cognate antigen has yet to be identified. Base qualities are not recorded, but no much larger clone differs from it by a single base.

Recombination joined TRBV20-1 with TRBJ1-3; 9 nucleotides in the junction match TRBD1. This sequence originates from a man aged 25-40 years who received the YFV17D yellow fever vaccine. The sequencing used PBMCs, collected 15 days after the yellow fever booster vaccination. In nucleotides, the sequence is TGCAGTGCTACTGGACAGGGGAGTTTTGGAAACACCATATATTTT. Translated, this gives CSATGQGSFGNTIYF.